This T cell receptor beta chain was obtained from a study of Graves' ophthalmopathy and Graves' hyperthyroidism. The study, taken as a whole, reports: It was with roughly 71% sensitivity and approximately 72% specificity that the model predicted ophthalmopathy progression.

As concerns this clonotype: Antigen unknown.

Scientists amplified the TCR beta CDR3 regions from RNA transcripts. First-round RT-PCR relied on HTBI primers, and a second-round multiplex PCR came next. In TCRdb, the multiplex PCR reads were re-called with MiXCR into one record per CDR3 protein. This sample has over 650,000 distinct CDR3 sequences; over 40% occur once, and the top ten carry 3% to 4%. Germline CDR1 is MNHEY and CDR2 is SVGEGT. The CDR3 length is 14 residues. V lost 7 bases and J lost 3, with 15 bases in between. Sequencing used peripheral blood. This clonotype originated in an adult man with Graves' ophthalmopathy. The chain uses TRBV6-2 or TRBV6-3 and TRBJ1-2; TRBD1 is a possible D gene (6 bases). CDR3 DNA sequence: TGTGCCAGCATTAGGACAGCTTTTGACTATGGCTACACCTTC. Amino acid sequence: CASIRTAFDYGYTF.